Within the sample, the clone carrying this T cell receptor (beta chain) is large. Each CDR3 protein is one row after TCRdb ran MiXCR on the RT-PCR reads. The top ten hold around 4% of the sample, which has 5,000 or so distinct CDR3 sequences, approximately 8.5% seen once. This sample stems from a study of immune reconstitution after stem cell transplant in scleroderma. The germline V gene encodes CDR1 ENHRY and CDR2 SYGVKD. Trimming removed 3 bases from V and 4 bases from J, with 9 bases in between. The CDR3 loop spans 13 amino acids. The rearrangement links TRBV10-3 to TRBJ1-2; no clear D gene. This receptor was obtained from a male donor with systemic sclerosis. This specimen was collected before or after autologous hematopoietic stem cell transplantation (not recorded which). CDR3 sequence: CAISDDQRYGYTF. Written as DNA, the CDR3 is TGTGCCATCAGTGACGACCAGCGCTATGGCTACACCTTC.